These 13 T cell receptor beta chains share one sample of origin, sequenced in a study of cytomegalovirus exposure and HLA in healthy donors (dated 2017 in TCRdb). The library was obtained by the immunoSEQ multiplex PCR assay. For the multiplex PCR, a mixture combining 60 forward primers for TCR Vbeta segments and 13 reverse primers for TCR Jbeta segments was used. TCRdb retrieved this table from immuneACCESS and kept in-frame rearrangements only. Not all clones are present; in checked studies, unresolved V genes account for under half, and no reason is known for the remainder. This sample lists tens of thousands of clones; 70% to 85% were detected once. The ten largest clonotypes hold approximately 3.8% of the sample. Input material: PBMCs. Receptor source: a man aged 50-59 years in good health and CMV-seronegative.

This clone was counted between two and nine times. CDR3 sequence: CASSHLGQETQYF. CDR3 coding DNA: TGCGCCAGCAGTCATCTCGGCCAAGAGACCCAGTACTTC. The chain is built from TRBV10-1 and TRBJ2-5; D call uncertain. This CDR3 has 13 amino acids. The germline gives CDR1 WNHNN, CDR2 SYGVQD (reference sequence). V lost 5 bases, J lost 1 base, and 8 bases lay in between.

This clone was seen more than once but under ten times. Distinct nucleotide sequences in the sample also encode this CDR3. DNA for the CDR3: TGTGCCAGCAGTCTGACTAGCGGATACAATGAGCAGTTCTTC. Translated, it gives CASSLTSGYNEQFF. The chain combines TRBV28 with TRBJ2-1; the match to TRBD2 covers 9 bases. Trimming at V came to 5 bases and at J to 4 bases, leaving 3 bases not matched to a gene. The CDR3 is made up of 14 amino acids. CDR1 and CDR2 from the germline V gene are MDHEN and SYDVKM.

The chain couples TRBV7-9 to TRBJ1-5; tentative D call: TRBD1 (5 bases). Per germline, CDR1 SEHNR and CDR2 FQNEAQ (reference sequence). This CDR3 is built from 14 residues. V lost 1 base, J lost 4 bases, and 8 bases lay in between. The CDR3 reads CASSLGAGNQPQHF. DNA for the CDR3: TGTGCCAGCAGCTTAGGGGCAGGGAATCAGCCCCAGCATTTT.

The CDR3 sequence: CASSPGAGEDTQYF. In DNA form, the CDR3 reads TGTGCCAGCAGTCCCGGGGCAGGGGAAGATACGCAGTATTTT. The J gene is TRBJ2-3, the V gene TRBV2; a possible D gene is TRBD1 (6 bases). The V gene's germline CDR1 is SNHLY and CDR2 FYNNEI. Trimming removed 5 bases from V and 5 bases from J, with 14 bases in between. The CDR3 is 14 amino acids.

V gene TRBV7-2 combines with J gene TRBJ2-3; TRBD2 agrees at 12 bases. J lost 0 bases, V lost 4 bases, and 5 bases had no gene match. This CDR3 spans 17 amino acids. Germline values: CDR1 SGHTA, CDR2 FQGNSA. This CDR3 reads CASSSLAGGASTDTQYF. CDR3 nucleotide sequence: TGTGCCAGCAGCTCGCTAGCGGGAGGGGCTAGCACAGATACGCAGTATTTT.

The gene calls are TRBV4-3 and TRBJ2-3; TRBD1 aligns across 7 bases. The germline gives CDR1 LGHNA, CDR2 YSLEER. V was clipped by 1 base and J by 6 bases; unmatched bases: 7. The CDR3 totals 15 residues. The DNA of the CDR3 is TGCGCCAGCAGCCAAGCCGGGACAGCAAAGGATACGCAGTATTTT. Translation: CASSQAGTAKDTQYF.

This chain joins TRBV29-1 and TRBJ2-1, with 9 bases that match TRBD2. Germline values: CDR1 SQVTM, CDR2 ANQGSEA. The CDR3 runs to 13 residues. Trimming removed 7 bases from V and 7 bases from J; junction bases left unmatched: 8. The CDR3 nucleotides are TGCAGCGAAGGAGCGGGGGGTAGGAATGAGCAGTTCTTC. As protein: CSEGAGGRNEQFF.

The V gene is TRBV4-1, the J gene TRBJ1-2; no definite D call. V lost 4 bases to trimming and J lost 2 bases, with 17 bases between them. This CDR3 contains 16 residues. Germline values: CDR1 MGHRA, CDR2 YSYEKL. Here the CDR3 reads CASSREVSAGNYGYTF. The CDR3 region has the DNA TGCGCCAGCAGCCGGGAAGTATCAGCGGGGAACTATGGCTACACCTTC.

V is TRBV6-1 and J is TRBJ2-7, with D tentatively TRBD2 (7 bases). There are 15 residues in the CDR3. Trimming removed 8 bases from V and 2 bases from J, with 19 bases in between. CDR1 and CDR2 (germline): MNHNS, SASEGT. In nucleotides, the CDR3 is TGTGCCAGCTCCTCGGCGGGGGCAGGGGCCTACGAGCAGTACTTC. It is translated as CASSSAGAGAYEQYF.

The V call is TRBV15, the J call TRBJ2-7; TRBD1 agrees at 12 bases. Germline V gene sequence: CDR1 LNHNV, CDR2 YYDKDF (reference sequence). After removal of 11 bases from V and 6 bases from J, the junction contained 8 bases not matched to a gene. The CDR3 is made up of 13 amino acids. The CDR3 DNA reads TGTGCCTCCTCCCGGGACAGGGGGCGCGAGCAGTACTTC. This codes for CASSRDRGREQYF.

V is TRBV4-1 and J is TRBJ1-5, with D possibly being TRBD1 (6 bases). Trimming took 1 base from V and 7 from J, leaving 14 bases between them. Germline CDR1 and CDR2: MGHRA and YSYEKL. The length of the CDR3 is 15 residues. The CDR3: CASSQVVGAGQPQHF. The CDR3 DNA follows: TGCGCCAGCAGCCAAGTAGTGGGGGCTGGGCAGCCCCAGCATTTT.

The gene calls are TRBV28 and TRBJ2-2; 11 nucleotides match TRBD2. The trim removed 3 bases at V and 5 bases at J, leaving 5 bases unmatched. The CDR3 covers 16 residues. Germline values: CDR1 MDHEN, CDR2 SYDVKM. CDR3 in amino acids: CASSFLLAGETGELFF. In DNA, the CDR3 is TGTGCCAGCAGTTTCCTACTAGCGGGAGAGACCGGGGAGCTGTTTTTT.

The chain couples TRBV7-3 to TRBJ2-1; TRBD1 is a possible D gene (5 bases). Trimming left V 3 bases short and J 3 bases short, with 12 bases between. Germline CDR1 SGHTA, CDR2 FQGTGA. The CDR3 is 15 amino acids. CDR3 in amino acids: CASSLRSQGYNEQFF. DNA for the CDR3: TGTGCCAGCAGCTTGAGGTCGCAGGGCTACAATGAGCAGTTCTTC.